The T cell receptor (beta chain) described here comes from a study of radiation and T cells in renal cell carcinoma. Study-wide results and limits: In blood, top tumor clones expanded by 2 weeks, shrinking by 4. No pretreatment tumor biopsies were available for baseline clonotypes.

This clone was detected only once. Its target is unknown. Here immunoSEQ multiplex PCR was the method, and the copy in TCRdb shows in-frame clones only, minus some. The sample includes some 80,000 clones, 86% of them seen just once. Time point noted: blood 2 weeks post-SBRT. The treatment: 15 Gy SBRT to primary tumor, nephrectomy 4 weeks later. Radiation-treated patients gave blood at baseline, week 2 and week 4. The source is a woman in her fifties or sixties with renal cell carcinoma. The material sequenced was blood, taken from a patient whose treatment included radiotherapy and nephrectomy.

CDR3 sequence: CASSVSPRAGIADTQYF. CDR3 nucleotides: TGTGCCAGCAGCGTCTCCCCTCGGGCAGGGATCGCAGATACGCAGTATTTT. The rearrangement joins TRBV9 to TRBJ2-3; perhaps TRBD1 as D (5 bases). The V end was cut by 2 bases, the J end by 4 bases, with 20 bases between. Germline CDR1 and CDR2: SGDLS and YYNGEE. The CDR3 runs to 17 residues.